Below, one T cell receptor (beta chain) is given with its context. Its target antigen remains unknown. No base qualities exist here, and no much larger clone lies one base off it. CDR1 and CDR2, looked up from the germline V gene, are MDHEN and SYDVKM. The CDR3 goes from the cysteine to the phenylalanine over 18 residues. This entry keeps only the CDR3 DNA: 54 bases, framed from base 1. V lost 5 bases and J lost 2 bases; the stretch between them is 19 bases long. Healthy HIV-negative adults with no recently reported acute infections or vaccinations were included as donors. Every donor was a Caucasian adult living in Nashville, Tennessee, USA. CD4+ T cells were enriched by magnetic negative selection, after which naive cells were positively selected on CD45RA and the negative fraction was taken as the memory subset. Blood was collected by leukapheresis, and PBMCs were isolated by Ficoll-Histopaque density gradient centrifugation and then cryopreserved in liquid nitrogen vapor phase. Analytical flow cytometry was used to check the purity and quantity of each magnetically sorted T cell population. Genomic DNA was isolated from each sorted fraction and quantified by UV absorbance on a Nanodrop 2000c.

This sample stems from a study of shared clonotypes between healthy human individuals (dated by TCRdb to between 2020 and 2021). About the full investigation: A couple of women and a few men aged 18 to 49 years were included in the cohort. For each donor, CD4 naive and CD4 memory were each given three plates, CD8 naive was given two plates, and CD8 memory was given one plate. The study deeply sequenced blood TCR repertoires of five healthy adults to estimate repertoire size and the extent of clonotype sharing between individuals. Libraries were prepared and TCR repertoires were sequenced by different laboratories using diverse techniques, in order to increase sequencing depth and limit assay-specific biases. Each donor's leukapheresis produced roughly between roughly 0.85 and 9 billion PBMCs. The paper as a whole reports these results and caveats: The genetic and exposure-history diversity represented was limited by the small number of donors. Larger estimated clonotype richness was generally found for naive subsets than for memory subsets. Sampling was limited to blood, and TCR repertoires in tissue likely differ from TCR repertoires in blood. Even with the large sequencing depth, rarefaction of the sorted-subset datasets indicated that sequencing was incomplete. Clonotypes shared by all four sorted-subset donors showed higher generation probabilities than non-shared clonotypes. Across four donors, 5% to 6% of naive CD4, roughly 3.5% of naive CD8, 2.3% of memory CD4, and 0.4% of memory CD8 clonotypes were shared. Pairwise subsampling led to the expectation that sequencing depth would affect the degree of clonotype sharing among donors.

TCR CDR3 regions were amplified from genomic DNA by multiplex PCR using the deep immunoSEQ assay. For each cell subset, the extracted genomic DNA was distributed evenly across all wells of several immunoSEQ 96-well plates, and each plate served as one replicate. For sorted subsets, around 200 ng genomic DNA, equal to 30,000 or so T cell genomes, was loaded into each replicate PCR. The purified libraries were quantified using a Qubit 3.0 fluorometer, sized with a Bioanalyzer 2100, and then quantified again using the KAPA Library Quantification kit. A separate single-read 150-cycle Illumina NextSeq 550 flow cell was used to sequence each immunoSEQ 96-well plate. The original methods were these. Because the immunoSEQ output included only junctional sequences and no quality scores, the filtering could not be the same as the filtering used for full-length reads. To assign V/J genes and CDR3, sequences were annotated using PyIR, a Python wrapper for IgBLAST v1.9, with IMGT germline references. Reads with weak V/J assignments (E-value above 1e-6), missing CDR3, stop codons, out-of-frame junctions, or ambiguous translated residues were removed. V3J clonotypes were defined as sequences sharing an identical inferred V gene, J gene, and CDR3 amino acid sequence. Percentage overlap between repertoires was calculated by dividing the number of shared unique clonotypes by the size of the smaller repertoire. Three approaches were used to assess repertoire richness: RTK rarefaction, the Chao1 estimator, and Recon v2.1 estimates of unobserved clonotypes. Generation probabilities were computed with OLGA for all TCRbeta clonotypes obtained by the gDNA method from a handful of donors. Held by TCRdb, this immuneACCESS table contains in-frame sequences only and omits some clones. Under half of the omission traces to an unresolved V gene where checked; the cause of the rest is unknown. Clone size and V and J calls were adopted from that table, with D and trimming inferred from the DNA. This sample holds more than 2,000,000 clones; around nine tenths were observed only once. The ten largest clonotypes hold roughly 0.13% of the sample.

Sequencing used naive CD4+ T cells sorted from blood. This sample's cell subset or site label indicates: CD45RA+ positively selected. The receptor chain draws on TRBV28 and TRBJ2-6; the D region is possibly TRBD1 or TRBD2, each matching across 5 bases. The TCR sequence derives from a young man in good health. The nucleotides are TGTGCCAGCAGTCCCTGGGGGTCAGTGCTTACTGGGGCCAACGTCCTGACTTTC. The resulting protein is CASSPWGSVLTGANVLTF.